The next 10 T cell receptor beta chains were all read from a single sample in a study of blood T cell repertoires in COVID-19. The method was immunoSEQ multiplex PCR; TCRdb's version includes in-frame clones alone and lacks a portion of them. The table records about 400,000 clones, about 87% of them present only once. The sample taken for sequencing was PBMCs or T cells enriched from blood (not recorded which). The source of these receptors is a man aged 40-55 years in a cohort exposed to, infected with or recovered from COVID-19 (not recorded which).

The rearrangement joins TRBV7-9 to TRBJ1-6, with 8 bases matching TRBD1. Germline V gene data show CDR1 as SEHNR and CDR2 as FQNEAQ (reference sequence). The CDR3 covers 16 residues. After removal of 3 bases from V and 2 bases from J, the junction contained 3 bases not matched to a gene. CDR3 sequence reads: CASSFGTGTYNSPLHF. The CDR3 region has the DNA TGTGCCAGCAGCTTTGGGACAGGCACCTATAATTCACCCCTCCACTTT. Variable domain in full (rest from reference TRBV7-9 and TRBJ1-6): DTGVSQNPRHKITKRGQNVTFRCDPISEHNRLYWYRQTLGQGPEFLTYFQNEAQLEKSRLLSDRFSAERPKGSFSTLEIQRTEQGDSAMYLCASSFGTGTYNSPLHFGNGTRLTVT.

This clone has just one count. The chain combines TRBV3-1 (or the pseudogene TRBV3-2) with TRBJ1-1; D uncertain. The germline gives CDR1 LGHDT, CDR2 YNNKEL (reference sequence). V was clipped by 3 bases and J by 1 base, with 12 bases between them. The CDR3 spans 15 residues. In DNA form, the CDR3 reads TGTGCCAGCAGCCAGGTGAGTGTTGGGAACACTGAAGCTTTCTTT. Protein: CASSQVSVGNTEAFF.

The chain uses TRBV30 and TRBJ2-5; weak D call: TRBD1 (6 bases). Germline assignment: CDR1 GTSNPN and CDR2 SVGIG (reference sequence). The CDR3 length is 14 residues. The V gene lost 7 bases and the J gene lost 2 bases, with 17 bases spanning the gap. CDR3 loop: CAYKQGWGQETQYF. For the CDR3, the DNA is TGTGCCTACAAACAGGGATGGGGGCAAGAGACCCAGTACTTC.

CDR3 residues: CASSERGPLAGWDTQYF. The CDR3 DNA reads as TGTGCCAGCAGTGAAAGGGGCCCCCTAGCGGGATGGGATACGCAGTATTTT. The J gene is TRBJ2-3, the V gene TRBV6-1; TRBD2 agrees at 9 bases. V was pared by 2 bases and J by 6 bases, with 12 bases of the junction left unmatched. CDR1 is MNHNS, CDR2 SASEGT, per germline. This CDR3 has 17 residues.

This chain connects TRBV9 to TRBJ1-1; D gene unclear. CDR3 length: 13 amino acids. V was trimmed by 4 bases and J by 4 bases, leaving 11 bases between them. CDR1 and CDR2 from the germline V gene are SGDLS and YYNGEE. The CDR3 here is CASSTRTGTEAFF. In nucleotides, the CDR3 is TGTGCCAGCAGCACAAGGACTGGCACTGAAGCTTTCTTT.

The V gene is TRBV28, the J gene TRBJ1-2, with a tentative D call TRBD1 (5 bases). The germline V gene encodes CDR1 MDHEN and CDR2 SYDVKM. The CDR3 runs 15 residues. Trimming pared 1 base from V and 2 bases from J, leaving 11 bases between. The CDR3 DNA follows: TGTGCCAGCAGTTTATCCCAGGGAGGAAACTATGGCTACACCTTC. This encodes CASSLSQGGNYGYTF.

The chain carries TRBV7-9 and TRBJ2-1; 7 bases line up with TRBD2. The CDR3 is 16 amino acids. J gave up 5 bases and V 6 bases, and 13 bases lay outside the gene matches. Germline V gene data show CDR1 as SEHNR and CDR2 as FQNEAQ (reference sequence). CDR3 in amino acids: CASSSAGEGLNNEQFF. The CDR3 DNA sequence: TGTGCCAGCAGTTCCGCGGGGGAGGGCCTAAACAATGAGCAGTTCTTC.

The chain carries TRBV7-8 and TRBJ2-1; 9 nucleotides agree with TRBD2. The CDR3 has 16 amino acids. CDR1 is SGHVS, CDR2 FQNEAQ, per germline. After removal of 5 bases from V and 9 bases from J, the junction contained 14 bases not matched to a gene. CDR3 nucleotides: TGTGCCAGCAGCGTCTCGGGGGGAGCGGGAGGAGGTGAGCAGTTCTTC. This sequence encodes CASSVSGGAGGGEQFF.

The J gene is TRBJ2-6, the V gene TRBV30, with D possibly being TRBD1 (6 bases). The ends were cut back, 5 bases at V and 4 bases at J, with 12 bases in the middle. The CDR3 has 14 amino acids. Germline assignment: CDR1 GTSNPN and CDR2 SVGIG (reference sequence). The CDR3 nucleotides are TGTGCCTGGGGAACAGGGACGGGGGCCAACGTCCTGACTTTC. This sequence encodes CAWGTGTGANVLTF.

V gene TRBV19 combines with J gene TRBJ1-2; 8 bases match TRBD1. Germline-derived CDR1 and CDR2 are LNHDA and SQIVND (reference sequence). The CDR3 loop spans 15 amino acids. V was clipped by 6 bases and J by 5 bases; unmatched bases: 11. CDR3 protein: CASSGGQGNRYGYTF. The CDR3 coding sequence is TGTGCCAGTAGCGGTGGACAGGGCAACCGGTATGGCTACACCTTC.